The T cell receptor (beta chain) under discussion was sequenced for a study of blood T cell repertoires in COVID-19. Study in general: Spain, Italy and the United States supplied samples that represented acute and convalescent COVID-19.

This CDR3 spans 16 amino acids. CDR1 and CDR2 (germline): SQVTM, ANQGSEA. V lost 1 base, J lost 5 bases, and 9 bases stayed unmatched. Libraries were prepared by immunoSEQ multiplex PCR; TCRdb keeps only in-frame clonotypes and omits some of them. Among 80,000 to 95,000 clones listed, 85% were seen once. Sequencing was performed on peripheral blood. The gene calls are TRBV29-1 and TRBJ1-2, with 11 bases aligning to TRBD1. This clonotype was sampled from an older man with acute or convalescent COVID-19. The CDR3 nucleotides read TGCAGCGTTGAAGTCAGTGGACAGGGGGCAGGGTATGGCTACACCTTC. Translated: CSVEVSGQGAGYGYTF.